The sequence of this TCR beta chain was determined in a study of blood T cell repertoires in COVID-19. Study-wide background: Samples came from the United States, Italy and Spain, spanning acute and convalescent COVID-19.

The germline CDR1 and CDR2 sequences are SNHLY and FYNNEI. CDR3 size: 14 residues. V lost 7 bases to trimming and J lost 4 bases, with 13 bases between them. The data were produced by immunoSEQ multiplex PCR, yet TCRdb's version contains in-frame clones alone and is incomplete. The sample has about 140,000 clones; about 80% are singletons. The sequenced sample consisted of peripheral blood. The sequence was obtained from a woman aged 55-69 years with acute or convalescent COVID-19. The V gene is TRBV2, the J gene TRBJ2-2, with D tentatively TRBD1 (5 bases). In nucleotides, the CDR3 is TGTGCCAGCATCGGTCAGGGTGGCACCGGGGAGCTGTTTTTT. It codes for CASIGQGGTGELFF.